This T cell receptor (beta chain) is from a study of T cell responses to AZD1222 COVID-19 vaccine. The trim removed 3 bases at V and 8 bases at J, leaving 3 bases unmatched. CDR1 and CDR2 from the germline V gene are KGHDR and SFDVKD. The CDR3 contains 14 residues. Produced via immunoSEQ multiplex PCR; TCRdb's table is partial and in-frame only. The top ten hold roughly 1.9% of the sample, which has 150,000 or so clones, 90% seen once. The sample consisted of peripheral blood, taken on day 0 of AZD1222 vaccination. The V gene is TRBV24-1, the J gene TRBJ2-1; TRBD2 matches at 10 bases. The source of this sequence is an adult in good health. The DNA of the CDR3 is TGTGCCACCAGTGATAGCGGGAGGGACGATGAGCAGTTCTTC. It specifies CATSDSGRDDEQFF.